This T cell receptor (beta chain) was sequenced for a study of T cell responses to AZD1222 COVID-19 vaccine. Study-wide context: Second-dose schedules of about 4 or about 12 weeks were combined. General observations from the study: Sampling that yielded the repertoires occurred only after the peak T cell response. Donor demographics were predominantly white British with a female majority; clonal diversity may be underestimated.

With V trimmed by 4 bases and J by 3 bases, 12 bases remained unmatched. This CDR3 comprises 16 residues. Germline V gives CDR1 LNHNV, CDR2 YYDKDF (reference sequence). TCRdb's table, derived via immunoSEQ multiplex PCR, lists solely in-frame clones and lacks some. Of more than 90,000 clones listed, approximately 86% are singletons. As for this clone: The antigen is not known.

The rearrangement uses TRBV15 and TRBJ2-7; 7 nucleotides line up with TRBD1. This sample comprised peripheral blood, obtained on day 0 of AZD1222 vaccination. The TCR sequence derives from an adult in good health. The CDR3, as DNA: TGTGCCACCAGCACCGAAAGGGACAGCCGAAACTACGAGCAGTACTTC. Protein product: CATSTERDSRNYEQYF.